This entry features one T cell receptor (beta chain) sequence. This clone was observed once. Its recognized antigen is unknown. Base qualities are not provided; no much larger clone lies one nucleotide away. TCR CDR3 regions were amplified from genomic DNA by multiplex PCR using the deep immunoSEQ assay. Genomic DNA extracted from each cell subset was distributed evenly over all wells of several immunoSEQ 96-well plates, and each plate served as one replicate. For sorted subsets, 150 to 250 ng of genomic DNA, equivalent to roughly 33,000 T cell genomes, went into each replicate PCR. Purified libraries were measured with a Qubit 3.0 fluorometer, size-checked on a Bioanalyzer 2100, and measured again with the KAPA Library Quantification kit. Every immunoSEQ 96-well plate was sequenced on a separate single-read 150-cycle Illumina NextSeq 550 flow cell. In the original analysis: Because the immunoSEQ output included only junctional sequences and no quality scores, the filtering could not be the same as the filtering used for full-length reads. To assign V/J genes and CDR3, sequences were annotated using PyIR, a Python wrapper for IgBLAST v1.9, with IMGT germline references. Reads with weak V/J assignments (E-value above 1e-6), missing CDR3, stop codons, out-of-frame junctions, or ambiguous translated residues were removed. V3J clonotypes were defined as sequences sharing an identical inferred V gene, J gene, and CDR3 amino acid sequence. To compute the percentage overlap between repertoires, the number of shared unique clonotypes was divided by the size of the smaller repertoire. Richness of each repertoire was evaluated using RTK rarefaction, the Chao1 estimator, and Recon v2.1 estimates of unobserved clonotypes. Generation probabilities for all TCRbeta clonotypes obtained by the gDNA method from a few donors were computed using OLGA. TCRdb provides this immuneACCESS table in a form limited to in-frame rearrangements. Some clones are lacking; in checked studies, under half of them reflect an unresolved V gene, and why the rest are absent is not known. V and J calls and clone size are given by that table; D and trimming were obtained from the DNA. This sample holds a few million clones; 80% to 95% were observed only once. The ten biggest clones cover 0.39% of the sample.

This entry belongs to a study of shared clonotypes between healthy human individuals (dated by TCRdb to the early 2020s). Concerning the study at large: The cohort comprised a couple of women and a few men aged 18 to 49 years. Per donor, three plates each were used for CD4 naive and CD4 memory, two for CD8 naive, and one for CD8 memory. Blood TCR repertoires of about 5 healthy adults were deeply sequenced to estimate repertoire size and the extent of clonotype sharing between individuals. To increase sequencing depth and limit assay-specific biases, TCR repertoire library preparation and sequencing were carried out by different laboratories using diverse techniques. Leukapheresis yielded between about 0.94 and 8.9 billion PBMCs per donor. On the study overall, not on this receptor specifically: Roughly 5% of naive CD4, more than 3% of naive CD8, 2.3% of memory CD4, and 0.35% to 0.4% of memory CD8 clonotypes were shared across several donors. Naive subsets generally had larger estimated clonotype richness than memory subsets did. Even with the large sequencing depth, rarefaction of the sorted-subset datasets indicated that sequencing was incomplete. Compared with non-shared clonotypes, the clonotypes found in all four sorted-subset donors had higher generation probabilities. The genetic and exposure-history diversity represented was limited by the small number of donors. Sampling was restricted to blood, and TCR repertoires in tissue are likely to differ from TCR repertoires in blood. Pairwise subsampling indicated that sequencing depth was expected to affect the degree of clonotype sharing among donors.

Donors were healthy HIV-negative adults with no recently reported acute infections or vaccinations. Every donor was a Caucasian adult living in Nashville, Tennessee, USA. CD4+ T cells were enriched by magnetic negative selection, after which naive cells were positively selected on CD45RA and the negative fraction was taken as the memory subset. Blood was collected by leukapheresis, and PBMCs were isolated by Ficoll-Histopaque density gradient centrifugation and then cryopreserved in liquid nitrogen vapor phase. Analytical flow cytometry was used to check the purity and quantity of each magnetically sorted T cell population. Genomic DNA was isolated from each sorted fraction and quantified by UV absorbance on a Nanodrop 2000c. V is pruned by 2 bases and J by 2 bases, leaving 14 bases of the junction without a gene match. Including the terminal cysteine and phenylalanine, the CDR3 comprises 18 residues. Just CDR3 DNA is preserved here, 54 bases in frame from base 1. The CDR1 and CDR2 encoded by the germline V gene are SGHRS and YFSETQ.

The source material was naive CD4+ T cells from PBMCs. Sample cell subset or site, as interpreted from the label and publication: CD45RA+ positively selected. This receptor chain uses TRBV5-1 and TRBJ2-7; TRBD1 matches 9 bases in the middle. The receptor was isolated from a man aged 18 to 35 in good health. Some clones in this sample may be carry-over from other donors' samples. The bases read TGCGCCAGCAGCTTAGCCCCTTTTGGACAGGGGACTCCCTACGAGCAGTACTTC. Its translation is CASSLAPFGQGTPYEQYF. With the portions outside the CDR3 filled from the reference TRBV5-1 and TRBJ2-7 genes, the complete variable region becomes KAGVTQTPRYLIKTRGQQVTLSCSPISGHRSVSWYQQTPGQGLQFLFEYFSETQRNKGNFPGRFSGRQFSNSRSEMNVSTLELGDSALYLCASSLAPFGQGTPYEQYFGPGTRLTVT.